These 4 T cell receptor beta chains came from one sample sequenced in a study of cytomegalovirus exposure and HLA in healthy donors. The table came from immunoSEQ multiplex PCR; TCRdb's copy has only in-frame clones and leaves some out. The sample shows 150,000 to 200,000 clones, roughly 80% of them seen only once. The sequenced sample was PBMCs. The receptors shown here come from a young man in good health and CMV-seropositive.

V and J are TRBV28 and TRBJ1-1; tentative D call: TRBD1 (5 bases). Germline loops: CDR1 MDHEN, CDR2 SYDVKM. Trimming cost V 3 bases and J 5 bases, with 7 bases left between them. The CDR3 extends over 12 amino acids. The CDR3 loop reads CASSLTATEAFF. CDR3 sequence (DNA): TGTGCCAGCAGTTTGACAGCGACTGAAGCTTTCTTT.

This clone occurred a few times. The J gene is TRBJ2-3, the V gene TRBV2; 7 nucleotides align to TRBD2. Germline CDR1 reads SNHLY; CDR2 reads FYNNEI. The CDR3 is made up of 16 amino acids. V lost 4 bases, J lost 1 base, and 8 bases stayed unmatched. The chain's CDR3 is CASSVLAGAGTDTQYF. DNA for the CDR3: TGTGCCAGCAGTGTACTGGCGGGAGCGGGCACAGATACGCAGTATTTT. The variable domain in full, completed from reference TRBV2 and TRBJ2-3, reads EPEVTQTPSHQVTQMGQEVILRCVPISNHLYFYWYRQILGQKVEFLVSFYNNEISEKSEIFDDQFSVERPDGSNFTLKIRSTKLEDSAMYFCASSVLAGAGTDTQYFGPGTRLTVL.

This clone has a single count. The chain recombines TRBV7-8 with TRBJ1-1, with D possibly TRBD1 on 6 matching bases. Germline values: CDR1 SGHVS, CDR2 FQNEAQ. The CDR3 is 15 residues long. The V and J ends lost 0 bases and 5 bases respectively, with 13 bases between them. CDR3 residues: CASSLARTRGTEAFF. CDR3 nucleotide sequence: TGTGCCAGCAGCTTAGCGCGGACAAGGGGGACTGAAGCTTTCTTT. The full variable domain, rest sourced from reference TRBV7-8 and TRBJ1-1, is GAGVSQSPRYKVAKRGQDVALRCDPISGHVSLFWYQQALGQGPEFLTYFQNEAQLDKSGLPSDRFFAERPEGSVSTLKIQRTQQEDSAVYLCASSLARTRGTEAFFGQGTRLTVV.

The chain combines TRBV29-1 with TRBJ2-5; D might be TRBD2 (6 bases). This CDR3 region has 14 residues. Trimming cost V 3 bases and J 2 bases, with 13 bases left between them. Germline CDR1 and CDR2: SQVTM and ANQGSEA. CDR3 sequence reads: CSVESWTIQETQYF. CDR3 bases: TGCAGCGTTGAGAGTTGGACTATTCAAGAGACCCAGTACTTC. Full variable domain (remainder filled in from reference TRBV29-1 and TRBJ2-5): SAVISQKPSRDICQRGTSLTIQCQVDSQVTMMFWYRQQPGQSLTLIATANQGSEATYESGFVIDKFPISRPNLTFSTLTVSNMSPEDSSIYLCSVESWTIQETQYFGPGTRLLVL.